This T cell receptor beta chain was sequenced during a study of vaccination effects on CD4 cells after COVID-19. Profiling relied on immunoSEQ multiplex PCR, and the TCRdb table lists in-frame clones only, not all of them. The top ten hold more than 3.5% of the sample, which has fewer than 75,000 clones, about four fifths seen once. Of note for this clone: Its antigen is not known.

The CDR3 is 14 amino acids. In germline, CDR1 is MNHEY, CDR2 SVGAGI. Trimming removed 2 bases at V and 8 bases at J, with 12 bases between. Isolation of CD4+ T cells took place after 10 days of culture. The participants, recipients of two vaccine doses, got either BNT162b2 or mRNA-1273. The sequences come from CD4+ T cells from PBMCs cultured without peptide, collected after COVID-19 vaccination. This sequence originates from a human donor who received a COVID-19 vaccine. V is TRBV6-5 and J is TRBJ1-4, with D uncertain. CDR3 residues: CASSYPAPWEKLFF. DNA for the CDR3: TGTGCCAGCAGTTACCCGGCCCCTTGGGAAAAACTGTTTTTT.